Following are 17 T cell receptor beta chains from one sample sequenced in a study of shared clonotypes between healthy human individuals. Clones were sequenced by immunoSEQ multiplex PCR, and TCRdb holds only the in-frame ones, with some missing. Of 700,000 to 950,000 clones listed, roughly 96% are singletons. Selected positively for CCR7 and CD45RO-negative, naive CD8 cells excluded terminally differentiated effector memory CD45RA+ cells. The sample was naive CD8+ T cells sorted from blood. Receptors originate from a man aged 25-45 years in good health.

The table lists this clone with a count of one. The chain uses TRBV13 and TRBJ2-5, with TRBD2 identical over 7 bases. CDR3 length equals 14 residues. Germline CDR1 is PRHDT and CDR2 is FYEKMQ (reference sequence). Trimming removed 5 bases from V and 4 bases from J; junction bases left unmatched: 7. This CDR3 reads CASSGREPGETQYF. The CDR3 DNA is TGTGCCAGCAGCGGGCGGGAGCCGGGAGAGACCCAGTACTTC.

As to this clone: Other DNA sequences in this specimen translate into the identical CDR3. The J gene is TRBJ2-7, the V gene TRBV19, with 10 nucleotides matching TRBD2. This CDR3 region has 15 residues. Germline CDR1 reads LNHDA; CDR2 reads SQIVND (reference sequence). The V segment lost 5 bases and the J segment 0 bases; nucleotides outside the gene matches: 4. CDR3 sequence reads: CASSFSSGSSYEQYF. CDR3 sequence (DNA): TGTGCCAGTAGTTTCTCTAGCGGGAGCTCCTACGAGCAGTACTTC.

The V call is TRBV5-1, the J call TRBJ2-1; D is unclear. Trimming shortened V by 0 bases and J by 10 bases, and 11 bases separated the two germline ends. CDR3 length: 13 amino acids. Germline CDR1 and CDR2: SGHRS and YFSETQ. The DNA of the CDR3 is TGCGCCAGCAGCTTGGTCAATCCATCCGAGCAGTTCTTC. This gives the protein CASSLVNPSEQFF.

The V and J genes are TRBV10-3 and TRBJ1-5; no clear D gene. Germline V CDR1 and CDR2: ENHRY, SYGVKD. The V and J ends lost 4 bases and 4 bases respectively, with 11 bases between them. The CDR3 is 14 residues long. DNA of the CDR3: TGTGCCATCAGTGTTTTACAGCTGAATCAGCCCCAGCATTTT. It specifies CAISVLQLNQPQHF.

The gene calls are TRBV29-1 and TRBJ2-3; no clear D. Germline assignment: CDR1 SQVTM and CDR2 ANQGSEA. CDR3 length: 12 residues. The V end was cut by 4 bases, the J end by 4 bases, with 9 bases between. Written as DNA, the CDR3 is TGCAGCGTTGTGAAAGGGTCAGATACGCAGTATTTT. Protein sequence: CSVVKGSDTQYF.

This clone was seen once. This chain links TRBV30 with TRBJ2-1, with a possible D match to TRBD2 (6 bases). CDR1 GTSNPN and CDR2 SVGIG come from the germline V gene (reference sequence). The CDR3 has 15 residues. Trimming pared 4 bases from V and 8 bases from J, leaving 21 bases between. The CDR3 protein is CAWIDGGSILDEQFF. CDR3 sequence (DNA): TGTGCCTGGATAGATGGGGGGAGCATCCTCGATGAGCAGTTCTTC.

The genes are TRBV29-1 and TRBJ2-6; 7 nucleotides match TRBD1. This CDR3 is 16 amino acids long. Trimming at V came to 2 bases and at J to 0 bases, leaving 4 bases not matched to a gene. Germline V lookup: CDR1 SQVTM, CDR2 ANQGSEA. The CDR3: CSVESRQGSGANVLTF. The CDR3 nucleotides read TGCAGCGTTGAATCTAGACAGGGCTCTGGGGCCAACGTCCTGACTTTC.

The CDR3, as DNA: TGTGCCAGCAGTTTATCTGGCGGGAGGGTTGGAGATACGCAGTATTTT. It yields the protein CASSLSGGRVGDTQYF. This chain links TRBV27 with TRBJ2-3; TRBD2 matches at 9 bases. CDR1 is MNHEY, CDR2 SMNVEV, per germline (reference sequence). The J segment lost 5 bases and the V segment lost 0 bases, leaving 6 bases of the junction unmatched. The CDR3 totals 16 residues.

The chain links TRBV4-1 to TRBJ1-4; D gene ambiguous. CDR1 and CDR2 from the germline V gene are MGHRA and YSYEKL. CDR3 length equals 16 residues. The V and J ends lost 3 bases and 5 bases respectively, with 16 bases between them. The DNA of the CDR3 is TGCGCCAGCAGCCATTTTCCGAATCCCTCGAATGAAAAACTGTTTTTT. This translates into CASSHFPNPSNEKLFF.

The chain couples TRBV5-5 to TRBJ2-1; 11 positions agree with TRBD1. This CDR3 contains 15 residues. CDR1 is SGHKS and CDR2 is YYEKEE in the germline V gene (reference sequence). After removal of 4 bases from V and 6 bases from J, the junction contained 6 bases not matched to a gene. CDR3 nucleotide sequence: TGTGCCAGCAGCCCCGGGACAGGGGGGTTCAATGAGCAGTTCTTC. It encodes CASSPGTGGFNEQFF.

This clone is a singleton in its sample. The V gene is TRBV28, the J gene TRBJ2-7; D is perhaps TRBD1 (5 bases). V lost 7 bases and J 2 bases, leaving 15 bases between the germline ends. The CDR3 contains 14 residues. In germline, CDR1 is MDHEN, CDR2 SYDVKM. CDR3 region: CASTPPGKAYEQYF. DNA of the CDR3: TGTGCCAGCACCCCCCCAGGGAAGGCCTACGAGCAGTACTTC.

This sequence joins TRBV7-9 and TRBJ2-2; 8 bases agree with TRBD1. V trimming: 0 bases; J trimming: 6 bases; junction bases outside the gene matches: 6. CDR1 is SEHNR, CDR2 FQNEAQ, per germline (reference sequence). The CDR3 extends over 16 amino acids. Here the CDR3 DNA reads TGTGCCAGCAGCTTAGCGGGGACAGGAGTTGCCGGGGAGCTGTTTTTT. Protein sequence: CASSLAGTGVAGELFF.

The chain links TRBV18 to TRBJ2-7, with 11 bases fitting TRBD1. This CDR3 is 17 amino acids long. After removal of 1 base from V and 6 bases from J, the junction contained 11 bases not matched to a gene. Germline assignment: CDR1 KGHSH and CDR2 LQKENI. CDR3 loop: CASSPLSGTGGTSEQYF. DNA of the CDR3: TGTGCCAGCTCACCACTGAGTGGGACAGGGGGGACGAGCGAGCAGTACTTC.

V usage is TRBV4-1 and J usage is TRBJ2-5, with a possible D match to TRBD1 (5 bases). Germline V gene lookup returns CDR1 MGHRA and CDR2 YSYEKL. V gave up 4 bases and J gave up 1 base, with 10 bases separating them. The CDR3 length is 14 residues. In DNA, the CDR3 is TGCGCCAGCAGCCTGACAGTCATCCAAGAGACCCAGTACTTC. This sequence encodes CASSLTVIQETQYF.

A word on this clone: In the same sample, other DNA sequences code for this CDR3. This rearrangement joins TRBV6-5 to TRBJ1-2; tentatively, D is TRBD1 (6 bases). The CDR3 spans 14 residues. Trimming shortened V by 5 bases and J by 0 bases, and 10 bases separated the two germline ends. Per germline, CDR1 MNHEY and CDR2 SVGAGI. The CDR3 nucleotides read TGTGCCAGCAGTCTACAGGGTTCTAACTATGGCTACACCTTC. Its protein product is CASSLQGSNYGYTF.

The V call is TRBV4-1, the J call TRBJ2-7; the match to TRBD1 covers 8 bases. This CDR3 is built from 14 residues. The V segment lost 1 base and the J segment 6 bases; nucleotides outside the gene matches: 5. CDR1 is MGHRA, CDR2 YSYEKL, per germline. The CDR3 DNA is TGCGCCAGCAGCCAAGGGACAGGGATAGGCGAGCAGTACTTC. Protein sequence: CASSQGTGIGEQYF.

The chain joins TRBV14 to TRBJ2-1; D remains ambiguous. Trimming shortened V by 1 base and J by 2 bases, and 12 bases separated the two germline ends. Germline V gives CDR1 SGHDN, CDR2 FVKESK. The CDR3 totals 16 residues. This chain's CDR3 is CASSQVVLDPYNEQFF. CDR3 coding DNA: TGTGCCAGCAGCCAAGTTGTCCTAGATCCCTACAATGAGCAGTTCTTC.